This is a list of T cell receptor beta chains from one sample in a study of T cells after yellow fever vaccination. TCRdb re-derived calls from the 5' RACE reads in MiXCR, one entry per CDR3 protein. Of approximately 550,000 distinct CDR3 sequences in the sample, about 13% are singletons; the top ten hold around an eighth. This sample comprised PBMCs, obtained on the day of the yellow fever booster vaccination. The receptors stem from a man aged 25-45 years who received the YFV17D yellow fever vaccine. CDR3s leave out the opening cysteine and the closing phenylalanine or tryptophan.

cdr3_length j_call v_call cdr3_aa
12 TRBJ2-5 TRBV7-2 ASSPMGLQETQY
11 TRBJ1-1 TRBV7-2 ASSLSLFSNVF
12 TRBJ2-7 TRBV4-3 ASSRAQRDYEQY
13 TRBJ2-2 TRBV7-9 ASSLSGGRYGELF
12 TRBJ1-2 TRBV7-2 ASSTRDGNYGYT
14 TRBJ2-1 TRBV5-1 ASSKGTSGSLNEQF
12 TRBJ2-7 TRBV7-2 ASSWGRNLYEQY
18 TRBJ2-2 TRBV20-1 SARLYSRLAGGPRTGELF
12 TRBJ2-7 TRBV7-2 ASSPPASGGEQY
13 TRBJ2-3 TRBV9 ASSTGTTDTDTQY
12 TRBJ2-7 TRBV20-1 SARDLGTVYEQY
13 TRBJ2-3 TRBV7-2 ASSRWQSSTDTQY
11 TRBJ2-7 TRBV12-3/TRBV12-4 ASSGTGDNEQY
12 TRBJ2-5 TRBV20-1 SASALAEEETQY
16 TRBJ2-2 TRBV2 AICWRTSGRGIGGELF
13 TRBJ2-7 TRBV25-1 ASASGSGSGNEQY
11 TRBJ2-5 TRBV24-1 ATSDSYQETQY
12 TRBJ2-2 TRBV2 ASKVGTENGELF
13 TRBJ1-2 TRBV7-9 ASSLSGSGNYGYT
12 TRBJ2-1 TRBV7-8 ASSLRRVHNEQF
11 TRBJ2-7 TRBV5-1 ASSLDRVNEQY
14 TRBJ2-2 TRBV12-3/TRBV12-4 ASSSSSGRNTGELF
12 TRBJ1-4 TRBV19 ASSIGERNEKLF
14 TRBJ1-3 TRBV21-1 ASKGPGRCSGNTIY
15 TRBJ1-5 TRBV7-2 ASSLVASGTGTWPQH
13 TRBJ2-3 TRBV5-4 ASSRREVGTDTQY
13 TRBJ2-5 TRBV7-2 ASTGGGLRQETQY
13 TRBJ2-1 TRBV29-1 SGGGGSGRAGEQF
11 TRBJ2-1 TRBV24-1 ATSSSGTLEQF
11 TRBJ2-2 TRBV12-3/TRBV12-4 ASSSDYTGELF
15 TRBJ2-3 TRBV7-2 ASSLWSSGRGTDTQY
13 TRBJ2-7 TRBV5-1 ASSLAGQGGYEQY